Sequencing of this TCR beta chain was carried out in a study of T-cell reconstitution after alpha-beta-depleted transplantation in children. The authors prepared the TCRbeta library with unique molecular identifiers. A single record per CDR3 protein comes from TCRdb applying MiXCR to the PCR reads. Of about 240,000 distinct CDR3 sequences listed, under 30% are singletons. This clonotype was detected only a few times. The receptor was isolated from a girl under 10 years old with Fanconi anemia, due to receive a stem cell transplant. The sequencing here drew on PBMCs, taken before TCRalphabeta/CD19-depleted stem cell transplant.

This CDR3 is CASSYPGTYEQYF. The CDR3 DNA sequence: TGTGCCAGCAGTTACCCGGGTACCTACGAGCAGTACTTC. V usage is TRBV6-5 and J usage is TRBJ2-7, with D unclear. Trimming removed 2 bases from V and 2 bases from J, with 7 bases in between. This CDR3 is 13 amino acids long. Germline V gives CDR1 MNHEY, CDR2 SVGAGI.